The rows below give T cell receptor beta chains drawn from one sample of a study of shared clonotypes between healthy human individuals. The table came from immunoSEQ multiplex PCR; TCRdb's copy has only in-frame clones and leaves some out. The table records hundreds of thousands of clones, around 95% of them present only once. Specimen: naive CD8+ T cells sorted from blood. Every receptor here comes from a woman aged 30 to 39 in good health. The CDR3 runs from the conserved cysteine through the conserved F or W. The D gene is left open where the match is weak. Size tells how often a clone was seen (once, few, many) or the class of an expanded clone, and some rows leave it out.

TRBJ1-1 | . | TRBV30 | . | CAWTAGTVGTTEAFF | TGTGCCTGGACCGCCGGGACCGTGGGGACCACTGAAGCTTTCTTT
TRBJ1-1 | TRBD1 | TRBV5-6 | . | CASSLVQGTEAFF | TGTGCCAGCAGCTTGGTACAGGGGACTGAAGCTTTCTTT
TRBJ2-5 | . | TRBV5-6 | . | CASSPGGETQYF | TGTGCCAGCAGCCCTGGGGGGGAGACCCAGTACTTC
TRBJ2-4 | . | TRBV29-1 | . | CSARGALAKNIQYF | TGCAGCGCCCGTGGGGCCCTAGCCAAAAACATTCAGTACTTC
TRBJ2-1 | TRBD2 | TRBV9 | . | CASSVLGTSGNNEQFF | TGTGCCAGCAGCGTTCTCGGGACTAGCGGGAACAATGAGCAGTTCTTC
TRBJ2-7 | . | TRBV7-8 | . | CASSLLALERVGYEQYF | TGTGCCAGCAGCCTCCTCGCTCTGGAGCGGGTTGGCTACGAGCAGTACTTC
TRBJ2-7 | TRBD2 | TRBV28 | . | CASSFKLAESYEQYF | TGTGCCAGCAGTTTTAAGCTAGCGGAGTCCTACGAGCAGTACTTC
TRBJ2-7 | . | TRBV5-1 | . | CASSLARTHEQYF | TGCGCCAGCAGCTTGGCAAGGACCCACGAGCAGTACTTC
TRBJ1-1 | . | TRBV4-1 | . | CASSPQTGNTEAFF | TGCGCCAGCAGCCCCCAGACAGGGAACACTGAAGCTTTCTTT
TRBJ2-1 | TRBD1 | TRBV28 | . | CASSLGRGLDEQFF | TGTGCCAGCAGTTTGGGCAGGGGGCTGGATGAGCAGTTCTTC
TRBJ2-3 | . | TRBV10-2 | . | CASRSGSTDTQYF | TGCGCCAGCAGGAGCGGGAGCACAGATACGCAGTATTTT
TRBJ2-7 | TRBD2 | TRBV7-8 | once | CASSLGGSGEQYF | TGTGCCAGCAGCCTCGGGGGGAGTGGCGAGCAGTACTTC
TRBJ2-3 | . | TRBV6-5 | . | CASSYEGSVDTQYF | TGTGCCAGCAGTTACGAAGGGTCGGTAGATACGCAGTATTTT
TRBJ2-6 | . | TRBV5-4 | . | CASSPVGAGANVLTF | TGTGCCAGCAGCCCGGTCGGGGCTGGGGCCAACGTCCTGACTTTC
TRBJ2-7 | . | TRBV2 | . | CASSDDFTYEQYF | TGTGCCAGCAGTGACGATTTCACCTACGAGCAGTACTTC
TRBJ1-1 | . | TRBV9 | . | CASSARSNTEAFF | TGTGCCAGCAGCGCCAGGTCGAACACTGAAGCTTTCTTT
TRBJ2-7 | . | TRBV4-1 | once | CASSQEVGLLNEQYF | TGCGCCAGCAGCCAAGAAGTCGGTCTGCTCAACGAGCAGTACTTC
TRBJ2-5 | . | TRBV5-5 | . | CASPRRAFVPETQYF | TGTGCCAGCCCTCGAAGAGCCTTCGTTCCGGAGACCCAGTACTTC
TRBJ2-7 | TRBD2 | TRBV2 | . | CASTGLAGGPDHEQYF | TGTGCCAGCACCGGACTAGCGGGAGGGCCGGACCACGAGCAGTACTTC
TRBJ2-7 | . | TRBV5-6 | . | CASSSGTSGAGEQYF | TGTGCCAGCAGCTCCGGGACCAGCGGTGCCGGCGAGCAGTACTTC
TRBJ2-1 | . | TRBV11-3 | . | CASSQTVNEQFF | TGTGCCAGCAGCCAAACAGTAAATGAGCAGTTCTTC
TRBJ1-1 | . | TRBV30 | . | CAWTPGVGNTEAFF | TGTGCCTGGACACCTGGAGTCGGGAACACTGAAGCTTTCTTT
TRBJ1-2 | . | TRBV19 | . | CASSMYRDSNYGYTF | TGTGCCAGTAGTATGTACAGAGATAGTAACTATGGCTACACCTTC
TRBJ2-7 | TRBD2 | TRBV5-1 | . | CASPPGLAASYEQYF | TGCGCCAGCCCTCCGGGACTAGCGGCCTCCTACGAGCAGTACTTC
TRBJ2-7 | . | TRBV6-5 | . | CASSRTEGLEQYF | TGTGCCAGCAGTAGGACGGAAGGGCTCGAGCAGTACTTC
TRBJ1-4 | . | TRBV30 | . | CAWSEVQGFDEKLFF | TGTGCCTGGAGTGAGGTCCAGGGATTTGATGAAAAACTGTTTTTT
TRBJ1-1 | . | TRBV7-8 | . | CASSLGWNTEAFF | TGTGCCAGCAGCTTAGGGTGGAACACTGAAGCTTTCTTT
TRBJ1-4 | . | TRBV5-1 | . | CASSLARASGEKLFF | TGCGCCAGCAGCTTGGCCCGCGCTTCGGGTGAAAAACTGTTTTTT
TRBJ2-7 | . | TRBV13 | . | CASSLGLGDFFYEQYF | TGTGCCAGCAGCTTAGGTTTAGGGGACTTCTTCTACGAGCAGTACTTC
TRBJ1-2 | TRBD1 | TRBV19 | . | CASSIWTGSNYGYTF | TGTGCCAGTAGTATTTGGACAGGATCTAACTATGGCTACACCTTC
TRBJ2-6 | . | TRBV27 | . | CASSLVGGSGANVLTF | TGTGCCAGCAGTTTAGTGGGGGGATCCGGGGCCAACGTCCTGACTTTC
TRBJ2-1 | TRBD1 | TRBV7-9 | . | CASITGGYNEQFF | TGTGCCAGCATCACAGGGGGCTACAATGAGCAGTTCTTC
TRBJ1-1 | . | TRBV15 | . | CATSRDDLAEAFF | TGTGCCACCAGCAGAGATGATCTCGCTGAAGCTTTCTTT
TRBJ1-1 | . | TRBV7-9 | . | CASSPVRGVWTEAFF | TGTGCCAGCAGCCCGGTCCGGGGTGTGTGGACTGAAGCTTTCTTT
TRBJ2-7 | TRBD1 | TRBV27 | . | CASSLGTDYEQYF | TGTGCCAGCAGTTTAGGGACAGATTACGAGCAGTACTTC
TRBJ2-2 | . | TRBV7-6 | . | CASSLEVGAASGELFF | TGTGCCAGCAGCTTAGAAGTAGGGGCGGCCAGCGGGGAGCTGTTTTTT
TRBJ2-7 | TRBD1 | TRBV28 | . | CASTPTGGVYEQYF | TGTGCCAGCACCCCGACAGGGGGCGTCTACGAGCAGTACTTC
TRBJ2-7 | . | TRBV25-1 | . | CASSEFGTRYEQYF | TGTGCCAGCAGTGAATTTGGTACAAGGTACGAGCAGTACTTC
TRBJ1-3 | . | TRBV7-9 | . | CASSQDDRTSSGNTIYF | TGTGCCAGCAGCCAAGACGACAGGACATCCTCTGGAAACACCATATATTTT
TRBJ2-7 | TRBD1 | TRBV27 | . | CASRQGDRLSDEQYF | TGTGCCAGCAGACAGGGGGACAGACTTTCCGACGAGCAGTACTTC
TRBJ2-7 | . | TRBV5-4 | . | CASSEGPYEQYF | TGTGCCAGCAGCGAGGGGCCCTACGAGCAGTACTTC
TRBJ2-7 | TRBD1 | TRBV5-1 | . | CASSVGTASSYEQYF | TGCGCCAGCAGCGTCGGGACAGCCAGCTCCTACGAGCAGTACTTC
TRBJ1-1 | TRBD1 | TRBV27 | once | CASSPGGTEAFF | TGTGCCAGTAGTCCAGGGGGCACTGAAGCTTTCTTT
TRBJ2-3 | TRBD2 | TRBV19 | . | CASSPLAGGVTDTQYF | TGTGCCAGTAGTCCGCTAGCGGGAGGGGTCACAGATACGCAGTATTTT
TRBJ2-7 | . | TRBV19 | . | CASSLKQSGGNNEQYF | TGTGCCAGTAGCCTAAAACAATCCGGGGGCAACAACGAGCAGTACTTC
TRBJ1-1 | TRBD1 | TRBV12-5 | . | CASGLYRGQNPPWAFF | TGTGCTAGTGGTTTGTACAGGGGGCAAAATCCCCCATGGGCTTTCTTT
TRBJ2-1 | . | TRBV15 | once | CATSSIAVYNEQFF | TGTGCCACCAGCAGTATAGCGGTATACAATGAGCAGTTCTTC
TRBJ1-1 | . | TRBV5-6 | . | CASSTTGNTEAFF | TGTGCCAGCAGCACCACAGGGAACACTGAAGCTTTCTTT
TRBJ2-1 | . | TRBV7-9 | . | CASSLEDFPWRFF | TGTGCCAGCAGCTTAGAGGATTTTCCGTGGCGGTTCTTC
TRBJ1-2 | TRBD1 | TRBV19 | . | CASSILTQGQPSNGYTF | TGTGCCAGTAGTATCCTTACGCAGGGACAGCCATCCAATGGCTACACCTTC